This paragraph reports one T cell receptor (beta chain). This sample was included in a study of blood T cell repertoires in COVID-19. Study context: Samples representing acute and convalescent COVID-19 were sourced from the United States, Italy and Spain. PBMCs, B-cell-depleted T cells, or T cells provided the cDNA or gDNA that made up the material.

As processed by the authors: Reference gene primer amplification in the assay estimated nucleated cell counts. Sequencing was performed with immunoSEQ multiplex PCR; in TCRdb, only in-frame clones are kept and a portion is missing. The V and J calls and the clone size are those of that table, but D and trimming were determined from the DNA. Found here are 65,000 or so clones, more than 80% of them singletons; the top ten hold 15%. The V gene's germline CDR1 is SGHNT and CDR2 YYREEE (reference sequence). The CDR3 extends over 14 amino acids. V was shortened by 4 bases and J by 7 bases, with 15 bases between the two germline ends.

This receptor was obtained from a man at least 80 years old with acute or convalescent COVID-19. V is TRBV5-4 and J is TRBJ2-1; weak D call: TRBD2 (5 bases). The sample consisted of peripheral blood. The CDR3 here is CASSIQGRDNEQFF. The CDR3 DNA reads TGTGCCAGCAGCATACAAGGCCGGGATAATGAGCAGTTCTTC.